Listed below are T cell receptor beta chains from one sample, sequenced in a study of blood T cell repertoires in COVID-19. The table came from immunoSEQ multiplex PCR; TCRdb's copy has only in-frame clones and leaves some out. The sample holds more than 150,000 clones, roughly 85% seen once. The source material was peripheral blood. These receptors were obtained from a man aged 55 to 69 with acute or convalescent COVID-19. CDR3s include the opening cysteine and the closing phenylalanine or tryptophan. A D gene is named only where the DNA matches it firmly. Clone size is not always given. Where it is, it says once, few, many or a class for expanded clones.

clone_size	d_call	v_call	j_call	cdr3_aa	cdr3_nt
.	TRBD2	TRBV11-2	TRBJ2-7	CASSLDLAGADEQYF	TGTGCCAGCAGCTTAGATCTAGCGGGAGCCGACGAGCAGTACTTC
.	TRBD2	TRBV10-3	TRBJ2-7	CAISESIQRGISYEQYF	TGTGCCATCAGTGAGTCGATCCAGCGGGGGATCTCCTACGAGCAGTACTTC
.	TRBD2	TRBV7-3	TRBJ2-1	CASSTGLVNEQFF	TGTGCCAGCAGCACGGGACTAGTCAATGAGCAGTTCTTC
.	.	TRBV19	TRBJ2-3	CASSIGRISVGKDTQYF	TGTGCCAGTAGTATTGGGAGGATTAGCGTTGGGAAAGATACGCAGTATTTT
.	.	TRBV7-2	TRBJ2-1	CASARLTPGNEQFF	TGTGCCAGCGCCCGGCTAACCCCGGGCAATGAGCAGTTCTTC
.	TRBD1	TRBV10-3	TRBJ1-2	CAIRPGQGERFYGYTF	TGTGCCATCAGACCGGGACAGGGGGAGCGCTTTTATGGCTACACCTTC
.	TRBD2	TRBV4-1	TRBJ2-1	CASSQRGPAQSGRINEQFF	TGCGCCAGCAGCCAACGGGGACCTGCACAGAGCGGGAGAATCAATGAGCAGTTCTTC
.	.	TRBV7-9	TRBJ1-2	CASSPPSYYGYTF	TGTGCCAGCAGCCCCCCATCATACTATGGCTACACCTTC
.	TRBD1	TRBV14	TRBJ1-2	CASSQKQGSGYTF	TGTGCCAGCAGCCAGAAACAGGGGAGCGGCTACACCTTC
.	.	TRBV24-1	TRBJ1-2	CATSEGANYGYTF	TGTGCCACCAGTGAAGGGGCCAACTATGGCTACACCTTC
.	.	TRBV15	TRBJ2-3	CATSRDALQGYSTDTQYF	TGTGCCACCAGCAGAGACGCCCTCCAGGGGTACAGCACAGATACGCAGTATTTT
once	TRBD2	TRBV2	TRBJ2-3	CASSEAETSGSRRYF	TGTGCCAGCAGTGAAGCGGAGACTAGCGGGTCCAGGCGGTATTTT
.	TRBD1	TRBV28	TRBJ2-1	CASRTNRQGGSYNEQFF	TGTGCCAGCAGGACGAATAGACAGGGGGGCTCCTACAATGAGCAGTTCTTC
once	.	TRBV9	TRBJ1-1	CASSPWGPATEAFF	TGTGCCAGCAGCCCTTGGGGCCCAGCCACTGAAGCTTTCTTT
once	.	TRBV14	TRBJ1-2	CASSQDVQGSSYGYTF	TGTGCCAGCAGCCAAGATGTCCAGGGATCCTCCTATGGCTACACCTTC
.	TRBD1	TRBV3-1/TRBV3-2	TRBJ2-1	CASSSSRTGYNEQFF	TGTGCCAGCAGCTCAAGTAGGACAGGCTACAATGAGCAGTTCTTC
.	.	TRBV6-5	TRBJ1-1	CASSYNRNTEAFF	TGTGCCAGCAGTTACAACAGGAACACTGAAGCTTTCTTT
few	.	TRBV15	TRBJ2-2	CATSRVLTGELFF	TGTGCCACCAGCAGAGTACTCACCGGGGAGCTGTTTTTT
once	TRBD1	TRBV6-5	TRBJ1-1	CASVPGQGASTEAFF	TGTGCCAGCGTACCGGGACAGGGGGCATCCACTGAAGCTTTCTTT
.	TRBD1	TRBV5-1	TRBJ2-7	CASSTGQGEGEQYF	TGCGCCAGCAGCACAGGACAGGGGGAGGGTGAGCAGTACTTC
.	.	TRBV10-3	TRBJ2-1	CAISNPGAGHSYNEQFF	TGTGCCATCAGCAATCCAGGGGCAGGGCACTCCTACAATGAGCAGTTCTTC
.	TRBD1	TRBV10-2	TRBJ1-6	CASSPSGTGMGSPLHF	TGCGCCAGCAGCCCCTCCGGGACAGGGATGGGTTCACCCCTCCACTTT
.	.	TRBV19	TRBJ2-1	CASKGVAVQDNEQFF	TGTGCCAGTAAAGGGGTAGCCGTTCAAGACAATGAGCAGTTCTTC
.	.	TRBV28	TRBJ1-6	CASGRDGGNSPLHF	TGTGCCAGCGGCCGGGACGGAGGGAATTCACCCCTCCACTTT
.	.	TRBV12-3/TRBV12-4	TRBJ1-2	CASSLQISYGYTF	TGTGCCAGCAGTTTACAGATATCCTATGGCTACACCTTC
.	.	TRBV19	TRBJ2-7	CASSTPGSSYEQYF	TGTGCCAGTAGCACCCCGGGGTCCTCCTACGAGCAGTACTTC
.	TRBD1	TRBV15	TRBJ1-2	CATSRLLQGAYGYTF	TGTGCCACCAGCAGATTGTTACAGGGGGCGTATGGCTACACCTTC
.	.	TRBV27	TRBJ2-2	CASSLLATLNTGELFF	TGTGCCAGCAGTTTATTAGCTACTCTGAACACCGGGGAGCTGTTTTTT
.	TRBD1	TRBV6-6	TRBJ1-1	CASSSGQGGPNTEAFF	TGTGCCAGCAGCTCCGGACAGGGAGGCCCAAATACTGAAGCTTTCTTT
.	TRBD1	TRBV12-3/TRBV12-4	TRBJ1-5	CASRGDSHQPQHF	TGTGCCAGCAGGGGGGACAGCCATCAGCCCCAGCATTTT
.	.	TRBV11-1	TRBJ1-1	CASSLGGVRNTEAFF	TGTGCCAGCAGCTTAGGGGGGGTGAGGAACACTGAAGCTTTCTTT
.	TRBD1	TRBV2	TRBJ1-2	CASSSGTGAGGYTF	TGTGCCAGCAGTTCCGGGACAGGGGCCGGAGGCTACACCTTC
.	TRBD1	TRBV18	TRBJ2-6	CASSYTPGQDHSGANVLTF	TGTGCCAGCTCATACACACCGGGACAGGACCACTCTGGGGCCAACGTCCTGACTTTC
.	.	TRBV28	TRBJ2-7	CASSYVTGLYEQYF	TGTGCCAGCAGCTACGTCACAGGTCTCTACGAGCAGTACTTC
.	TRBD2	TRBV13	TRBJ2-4	CASSLRGAGGPKAKNIQYF	TGTGCCAGCAGCTTACGGGGAGCGGGAGGGCCGAAGGCCAAAAACATTCAGTACTTC
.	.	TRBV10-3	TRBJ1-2	CAISETVQSGYTF	TGTGCCATCAGTGAGACGGTACAGAGTGGCTACACCTTC
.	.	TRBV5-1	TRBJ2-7	CASSLTGYHEQYF	TGCGCCAGCAGCCTTACAGGGTACCACGAGCAGTACTTC
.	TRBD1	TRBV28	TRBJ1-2	CASQDRRNYGYTF	TGTGCCAGCCAGGACAGGAGAAACTATGGCTACACCTTC
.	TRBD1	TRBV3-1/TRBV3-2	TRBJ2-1	CASSQNGGTGPNEQFF	TGTGCCAGCAGCCAGAATGGGGGGACAGGACCTAATGAGCAGTTCTTC
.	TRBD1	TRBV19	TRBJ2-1	CASRVGQGGLREQFF	TGTGCCAGTAGGGTGGGACAGGGGGGACTCCGTGAGCAGTTCTTC
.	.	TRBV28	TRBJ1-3	CASSGRGSGNTIYF	TGTGCCAGCAGTGGCAGGGGCTCTGGAAACACCATATATTTT
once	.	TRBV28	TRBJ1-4	CASSPWGANGGTNEKLFF	TGTGCCAGCAGCCCCTGGGGGGCGAACGGGGGGACTAATGAAAAACTGTTTTTT
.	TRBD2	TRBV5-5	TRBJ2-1	CASSLAGSSGSFFENEQFF	TGTGCCAGCAGCTTGGCCGGGTCTAGCGGGAGCTTTTTTGAAAATGAGCAGTTCTTC
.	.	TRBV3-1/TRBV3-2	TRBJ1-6	CASSQGGAGSPLHF	TGTGCCAGCAGCCAAGGGGGCGCAGGTTCACCCCTCCACTTT
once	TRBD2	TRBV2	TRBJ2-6	CASEPTSGIAVGANVLTF	TGTGCCAGCGAGCCTACTAGCGGGATTGCAGTTGGGGCCAACGTCCTGACTTTC
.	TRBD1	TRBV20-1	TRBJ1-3	CSASGQGPGNTIYF	TGCAGTGCTAGTGGACAGGGGCCTGGAAACACCATATATTTT
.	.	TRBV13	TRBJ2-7	CASSRLGAGVYEQYF	TGTGCCAGCAGCAGACTGGGGGCAGGGGTCTACGAGCAGTACTTC
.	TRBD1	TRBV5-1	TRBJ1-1	CASSSLTGGTEAFF	TGCGCCAGCAGCTCCCTGACAGGGGGCACTGAAGCTTTCTTT